This T cell receptor (beta chain) was profiled in a study of T cell changes during pregnancy in multiple sclerosis. TCRdb's table, derived via immunoSEQ multiplex PCR, lists solely in-frame clones and lacks some. The sample yields 55,000 to 95,000 clones, 90% to 95% seen once. Germline trimming cut 2 bases from V and 3 bases from J; bases unmatched to any gene: 4. CDR1 is SGHVS, CDR2 FNYEAQ, per germline. The CDR3 is 14 amino acids. Sequences were derived from peripheral blood, sampled in the second trimester of pregnancy. The TCR sequence derives from a female donor in good health, enrolled as a control in a pregnancy study. The rearrangement links TRBV7-6 to TRBJ2-7, with TRBD1 matching 7 bases. The DNA of the CDR3 is TGTGCCAGCAGCTTACTCGGGACAGACTACGAGCAGTACTTC. Translation: CASSLLGTDYEQYF.